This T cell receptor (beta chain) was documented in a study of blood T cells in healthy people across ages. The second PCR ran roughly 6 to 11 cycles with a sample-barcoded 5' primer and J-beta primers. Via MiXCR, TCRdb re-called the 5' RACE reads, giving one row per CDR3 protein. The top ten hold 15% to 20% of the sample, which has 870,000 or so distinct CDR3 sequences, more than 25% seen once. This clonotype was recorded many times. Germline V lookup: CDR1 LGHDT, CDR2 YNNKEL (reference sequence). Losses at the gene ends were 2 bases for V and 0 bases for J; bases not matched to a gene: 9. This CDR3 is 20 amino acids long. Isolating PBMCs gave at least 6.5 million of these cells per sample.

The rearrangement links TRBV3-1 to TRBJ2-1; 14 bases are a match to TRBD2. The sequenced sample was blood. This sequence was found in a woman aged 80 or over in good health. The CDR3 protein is CASSQLGLAGGPSSYNEQFF. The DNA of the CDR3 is TGTGCCAGCAGCCAACTTGGACTAGCGGGGGGCCCGAGCTCCTACAATGAGCAGTTCTTC.